These 14 T cell receptor beta chains came from one sample sequenced in a study of T cell changes during pregnancy in multiple sclerosis. Generated by immunoSEQ multiplex PCR, the TCRdb table keeps only in-frame clones and is missing some. The data hold fewer than 150,000 clones, with approximately 96% observed a single time. The sequences come from peripheral blood, collected after pregnancy. The receptors stem from a female donor with multiple sclerosis, enrolled in a pregnancy study.

V and J are TRBV5-6 and TRBJ1-5; 7 nucleotides agree with TRBD1. Germline CDR1 and CDR2: SGHDT and YYEEEE. The CDR3 has 16 amino acids. The V segment lost 4 bases and the J segment 2 bases; nucleotides outside the gene matches: 9. The CDR3 region has the DNA TGTGCCAGCAGCGCGACAGGGACGGGGGGCAATCAGCCCCAGCATTTT. Protein sequence: CASSATGTGGNQPQHF.

This sequence joins TRBV28 and TRBJ1-3, with D possibly matching TRBD1 (6 bases). With 6 bases removed from V and 0 bases from J, the gap between germline ends came to 12 bases. Germline V gene sequence: CDR1 MDHEN, CDR2 SYDVKM. The CDR3 totals 15 residues. The CDR3 loop reads CASSKDRSSGNTIYF. DNA of the CDR3: TGTGCCAGCAGCAAAGACAGGAGCTCTGGAAACACCATATATTTT.

The chain uses TRBV18 and TRBJ1-2; D uncertain. From germline, CDR1 is KGHSH and CDR2 LQKENI. Trimming cost V 2 bases and J 8 bases, with 12 bases left between them. The CDR3 is 13 amino acids. The CDR3 region is CASSPGQVYGYTF. The CDR3 DNA follows: TGTGCCAGCTCACCAGGGCAGGTCTACGGCTACACCTTC.

The rearrangement joins TRBV7-2 to TRBJ2-3; 11 bases are a match to TRBD2. The CDR3 extends over 15 amino acids. Germline V gives CDR1 SGHTA, CDR2 FQGNSA. V shed 1 base, J shed 4 bases, and the junction held 1 base outside the gene matches. The CDR3 protein is CASSLGLAGPDTQYF. The CDR3, as DNA: TGTGCCAGCAGCTTAGGACTAGCGGGACCAGATACGCAGTATTTT.

The J gene is TRBJ2-7, the V gene TRBV7-2; D is unclear. CDR3 length: 12 amino acids. Trimming removed 6 bases from V and 0 bases from J, with 6 bases in between. In germline, CDR1 is SGHTA, CDR2 FQGNSA. CDR3 in DNA: TGTGCCAGCAGGGGCAGCTCCTACGAGCAGTACTTC. Its protein product is CASRGSSYEQYF.

The chain's CDR3 is CASSPLDRGRAYEQYF. The CDR3 nucleotides read TGTGCCAGCTCACCCTTGGACAGGGGGCGCGCCTACGAGCAGTACTTC. The chain recombines TRBV18 with TRBJ2-7, with 11 bases aligning to TRBD1. This CDR3 region has 16 residues. Germline trimming cut 3 bases from V and 2 bases from J; bases unmatched to any gene: 6. Germline V gives CDR1 KGHSH, CDR2 LQKENI.

This sequence joins TRBV6-6 and TRBJ2-1, with 8 bases fitting TRBD1. This CDR3 has 13 residues. The germline CDR1 and CDR2 sequences are MNHNY and SVGAGI (reference sequence). Trimming took 10 bases from V and 9 from J; bases not matched to a gene: 11. CDR3 sequence (DNA): TGTGCCATTTCGGACAGGGACGGATCTGAGCAGTTCTTC. This gives the protein CAISDRDGSEQFF.

This rearrangement joins TRBV28 to TRBJ1-1, with D perhaps matching TRBD1 (5 bases). CDR3 length: 13 residues. V shed 6 bases and J shed 6 bases, with 14 bases lying between them. Germline loops: CDR1 MDHEN, CDR2 SYDVKM. The DNA of the CDR3 is TGTGCCAGCAGGCGGGACTCGGCGGCTGAAGCTTTCTTT. Encoded protein: CASRRDSAAEAFF. Filled out from reference TRBV28 and TRBJ1-1, the complete variable domain reads DVKVTQSSRYLVKRTGEKVFLECVQDMDHENMFWYRQDPGLGLRLIYFSYDVKMKEKGDIPEGYSVSREKKERFSLILESASTNQTSMYLCASRRDSAAEAFFGQGTRLTVV.

The chain links TRBV2 to TRBJ2-1, with 10 bases aligning to TRBD2. From germline, CDR1 is SNHLY and CDR2 FYNNEI. The CDR3 spans 16 residues. V gave up 6 bases and J gave up 4 bases; unmatched junction bases: 9. The DNA for the CDR3 is TGTGCCAGCAGGGATAAGACTAGCGGGTCATACAATGAGCAGTTCTTC. This translates into CASRDKTSGSYNEQFF.

The genes are TRBV5-1 and TRBJ2-7, with D unclear. The length of the CDR3 is 15 residues. Germline assignment: CDR1 SGHRS and CDR2 YFSETQ. Trimming removed 0 bases from V and 6 bases from J, with 16 bases in between. The CDR3 loop is CASSLGPGRPSEQYF. CDR3 DNA: TGCGCCAGCAGCTTGGGTCCTGGCAGGCCCTCCGAGCAGTACTTC.

This chain uses TRBV6-5 with TRBJ1-5, with 11 bases matching TRBD1. CDR1 MNHEY and CDR2 SVGAGI come from the germline V gene. Trimming took 6 bases from V and 9 from J; bases not matched to a gene: 7. The CDR3 covers 14 residues. The CDR3 DNA reads as TGTGCCAGCAGGGACAGGGGGCGCGAACGGCCCCAGCATTTT. It translates to CASRDRGRERPQHF.

Comments on this clone: Other DNA sequences in the sample encode the same CDR3. The V gene is TRBV7-9, the J gene TRBJ1-3; D remains unclear. From germline, CDR1 is SEHNR and CDR2 FQNEAQ (reference sequence). The CDR3 has 15 residues. The V end lost 1 base, the J end lost 0 bases, and 7 bases lay between the germline ends. CDR3 nucleotide sequence: TGTGCCAGCAGCTTAGGGGAGAGCTCTGGAAACACCATATATTTT. Translated: CASSLGESSGNTIYF.

The chain has TRBV4-1 and TRBJ2-1, with D unclear. Trimming took 1 base from V and 3 from J, leaving 7 bases between them. Germline V CDR1 and CDR2: MGHRA, YSYEKL. The CDR3 has 14 residues. CDR3: CASSQGGNYNEQFF. The CDR3 DNA sequence: TGCGCCAGCAGCCAAGGAGGTAACTACAATGAGCAGTTCTTC.

V usage is TRBV5-6 and J usage is TRBJ2-7; D not resolved. Germline V gene sequence: CDR1 SGHDT, CDR2 YYEEEE. CDR3 length equals 15 residues. The germline V and J ends were trimmed by 1 base and 0 bases, with 11 bases remaining between them. The CDR3 DNA reads as TGTGCCAGCAGCTTGAGACAAGTCCTCTCCTACGAGCAGTACTTC. Protein: CASSLRQVLSYEQYF.